This is a list of T cell receptor beta chains from one sample in a study of blood T cell repertoires in COVID-19. Assay used: immunoSEQ multiplex PCR; TCRdb lists only in-frame clones, some missing. The sample consists of some 190,000 clones, about 80% of them appearing once. Sample: PBMCs or T cells enriched from blood (not recorded which). Receptor source: a man in his 60s who had been exposed to COVID-19. The CDR3 runs from the conserved cysteine through the conserved F or W. The D gene is left open where the match is weak. Size is omitted from some rows. Given values are once, few, many or a class for expanded clones.

abundance | d_gene | j_gene | v_gene | CDR3aa | CDR3nt
NA | NA | TRBJ1-4 | TRBV5-1 | CASSLGAPTNEKLFF | TGCGCCAGCAGCTTGGGGGCACCAACTAATGAAAAACTGTTTTTT
NA | NA | TRBJ2-3 | TRBV21-1 | CASSKTPGTGYLDTQYF | TGTGCCAGCAGCAAAACGCCCGGGACAGGGTACCTAGATACGCAGTATTTT
NA | NA | TRBJ2-7 | TRBV3-1/TRBV3-2 | CASSQLGSPAGEQYF | TGTGCCAGCAGCCAACTCGGCAGCCCTGCGGGCGAGCAGTACTTC
NA | NA | TRBJ2-1 | TRBV11-3 | CASSTDGGNEQFF | TGTGCCAGCAGCACGGACGGGGGAAATGAGCAGTTCTTC
NA | NA | TRBJ2-7 | TRBV5-4 | CASSLEGTAYEQYF | TGTGCCAGCAGCTTGGAAGGGACTGCCTACGAGCAGTACTTC
NA | TRBD2 | TRBJ2-3 | TRBV9 | CASSTSVAGAQDTQYF | TGTGCCAGCAGCACATCAGTAGCGGGAGCCCAAGATACGCAGTATTTT
NA | TRBD2 | TRBJ2-5 | TRBV9 | CASSGPRGRAFETQYF | TGTGCCAGCAGCGGGCCGCGCGGGAGGGCCTTCGAGACCCAGTACTTC
NA | NA | TRBJ1-6 | TRBV28 | CASRNPGVYNSPLHF | TGTGCCAGCAGGAACCCAGGGGTCTATAATTCACCCCTCCACTTT
NA | NA | TRBJ1-1 | TRBV10-3 | CAISDQGTTKMNTEAFF | TGTGCCATCAGTGATCAGGGGACCACCAAAATGAACACTGAAGCTTTCTTT
NA | TRBD2 | TRBJ2-1 | TRBV27 | CASSLAGVDEQFF | TGTGCCAGCAGTTTAGCGGGGGTCGATGAGCAGTTCTTC
NA | NA | TRBJ2-3 | TRBV11-2 | CASSLDFRGTDTQYF | TGTGCCAGCAGCTTAGATTTCAGGGGCACAGATACGCAGTATTTT
few | NA | TRBJ2-2 | TRBV19 | CASRGRGRAGELFF | TGTGCCAGTAGGGGCCGGGGTAGGGCCGGGGAGCTGTTTTTT
many | TRBD1 | TRBJ1-6 | TRBV11-2 | CASSANRDRNSPLHF | TGTGCCAGCAGCGCCAACCGGGACAGAAATTCACCCCTCCACTTT
NA | TRBD1 | TRBJ1-1 | TRBV7-6 | CASSPGTGGKISTEAFF | TGTGCCAGCAGCCCTGGGACAGGGGGGAAGATAAGCACTGAAGCTTTCTTT
NA | NA | TRBJ2-2 | TRBV9 | CASSVGEEGELFF | TGTGCCAGCAGCGTAGGGGAGGAAGGGGAGCTGTTTTTT
NA | TRBD2 | TRBJ2-1 | TRBV9 | CASSGRLATTSYNEQFF | TGTGCCAGCAGCGGGCGACTAGCGACCACCTCCTACAATGAGCAGTTCTTC
NA | TRBD1 | TRBJ1-1 | TRBV7-2 | CASSLDRGRNTEAFF | TGTGCCAGCAGCCTGGACAGGGGGCGGAACACTGAAGCTTTCTTT
NA | TRBD2 | TRBJ2-5 | TRBV9 | CASSASGRYPQETQYF | TGTGCCAGCAGCGCTAGCGGGAGGTACCCCCAGGAGACCCAGTACTTC
NA | NA | TRBJ1-5 | TRBV12-5 | CASGLVLTNPLDRPNQPQHF | TGTGCTAGTGGTTTGGTCCTTACTAATCCACTGGACAGACCAAATCAGCCCCAGCATTTT
NA | TRBD2 | TRBJ2-3 | TRBV7-2 | CASSLGLAGVPQYF | TGTGCCAGCAGCTTAGGACTAGCGGGGGTCCCGCAGTATTTT
few | NA | TRBJ1-4 | TRBV24-1 | CATSRRGGEKLFF | TGTGCCACCAGTCGGAGGGGAGGGGAAAAACTGTTTTTT
NA | NA | TRBJ2-3 | TRBV7-2 | CASSSWGGGRVADTQYF | TGTGCCAGCAGCTCCTGGGGGGGCGGGAGAGTGGCAGATACGCAGTATTTT
few | TRBD1 | TRBJ1-2 | TRBV7-2 | CASSTGDRGYTF | TGTGCCAGCAGCACAGGGGATCGGGGCTACACCTTC
NA | TRBD2 | TRBJ2-5 | TRBV10-3 | CAISRTSGRETQYF | TGTGCCATCAGTCGGACTAGCGGGAGAGAGACCCAGTACTTC
few | NA | TRBJ1-3 | TRBV25-1 | CASIQGNTIYF | TGTGCCAGCATACAGGGAAACACCATATATTTT
NA | TRBD1 | TRBJ2-3 | TRBV24-1 | CATSETGSWDTQYF | TGTGCCACCAGTGAGACAGGGTCTTGGGATACGCAGTATTTT
NA | NA | TRBJ2-7 | TRBV19 | CASSISGTSYEQYF | TGTGCCAGTAGTATTAGTGGGACATCCTACGAGCAGTACTTC
NA | NA | TRBJ2-4 | TRBV7-3 | CASSLSAGDIQYF | TGTGCCAGCAGCTTAAGTGCCGGGGACATTCAGTACTTC
few | NA | TRBJ1-2 | TRBV2 | CASSGELNYGYTF | TGTGCCAGCAGTGGGGAGTTGAACTATGGCTACACCTTC
NA | TRBD1 | TRBJ2-1 | TRBV6-5 | CASRYRQGNDEQFF | TGTGCCAGCAGATATCGACAGGGAAACGATGAGCAGTTCTTC
NA | NA | TRBJ2-5 | TRBV7-9 | CASSSLADQETQYF | TGTGCCAGCAGCTCCCTCGCGGACCAAGAGACCCAGTACTTC
NA | NA | TRBJ1-5 | TRBV7-9 | CASSLEQSYQPQHF | TGTGCCAGCAGCTTGGAACAGAGTTATCAGCCCCAGCATTTT
NA | NA | TRBJ1-2 | TRBV3-1/TRBV3-2 | CASSLGGGYGYTF | TGTGCCAGCAGTCTGGGCGGGGGTTATGGCTACACCTTC
NA | TRBD2 | TRBJ2-7 | TRBV6-1 | CASSDLGGVSGEQYF | TGTGCCAGCAGTGATTTGGGGGGGGTGTCGGGCGAGCAGTACTTC
NA | NA | TRBJ1-3 | TRBV14 | CASSHRGRGNTIYF | TGTGCCAGCAGCCATAGGGGAAGAGGAAACACCATATATTTT
NA | TRBD1 | TRBJ1-1 | TRBV30 | CAWSDRGTEAFF | TGTGCCTGGAGCGACAGGGGTACTGAAGCTTTCTTT
once | NA | TRBJ2-7 | TRBV5-1 | CASSLAGVYEQYF | TGCGCCAGCAGCTTGGCAGGGGTCTACGAGCAGTACTTC
NA | NA | TRBJ2-7 | TRBV7-2 | CASSLVSARSYEQYF | TGTGCCAGCAGCTTAGTAAGCGCGAGGTCCTACGAGCAGTACTTC
NA | NA | TRBJ2-1 | TRBV30 | CAWSEPDNEQFF | TGTGCCTGGAGCGAACCAGACAATGAGCAGTTCTTC
NA | TRBD1 | TRBJ2-7 | TRBV6-5 | CASSPGTGGLYEQYF | TGTGCCAGCAGCCCCGGGACAGGGGGGCTCTACGAGCAGTACTTC
NA | NA | TRBJ2-5 | TRBV11-3 | CASSPLTGILETQYF | TGTGCCAGCAGCCCACTCACAGGGATTTTAGAGACCCAGTACTTC
NA | NA | TRBJ1-4 | TRBV7-9 | CASSPQVNEKLFF | TGTGCCAGCAGCCCACAGGTTAATGAAAAACTGTTTTTT
NA | TRBD2 | TRBJ2-2 | TRBV10-3 | CAISLGLAGGNTGELFF | TGTGCCATCAGCCTTGGACTAGCGGGAGGGAACACCGGGGAGCTGTTTTTT
NA | TRBD1 | TRBJ1-2 | TRBV9 | CASSLGQVTNYGYTF | TGTGCCAGCAGCCTCGGACAGGTCACTAACTATGGCTACACCTTC
NA | NA | TRBJ2-3 | TRBV11-3 | CASSPRLTGSTDTQYF | TGTGCCAGCAGCCCCCGGCTTACAGGGAGCACAGATACGCAGTATTTT
NA | TRBD1 | TRBJ2-3 | TRBV30 | CAWGPGTGTTDTQYF | TGTGCCTGGGGACCCGGGACAGGTACCACAGATACGCAGTATTTT
NA | TRBD1 | TRBJ1-1 | TRBV19 | CASSIPTGGLTEAFF | TGTGCCAGTAGTATACCGACAGGGGGTTTGACTGAAGCTTTCTTT
once | NA | TRBJ1-2 | TRBV28 | CASGTTVGYTF | TGTGCCAGCGGAACGACAGTCGGCTACACCTTC
NA | TRBD1 | TRBJ1-1 | TRBV19 | CASSIGGTGGTEAFF | TGTGCCAGTAGTATAGGAGGGACAGGGGGCACTGAAGCTTTCTTT
NA | TRBD2 | TRBJ2-2 | TRBV11-3 | CASSLAGLTGELFF | TGTGCCAGCAGCCTAGCGGGATTAACCGGGGAGCTGTTTTTT
NA | NA | TRBJ1-2 | TRBV6-5 | CASSNLGGYGYTF | TGTGCCAGCAGCAACCTGGGAGGCTATGGCTACACCTTC
NA | NA | TRBJ2-7 | TRBV3-1/TRBV3-2 | CASSSAGYEQYF | TGTGCCAGCAGCTCCGCAGGCTACGAGCAGTACTTC
NA | NA | TRBJ1-2 | TRBV7-8 | CASSSLYREHRARASGYTF | TGTGCCAGCAGCTCACTTTACCGCGAACACAGGGCTCGAGCTAGTGGCTACACCTTC
NA | TRBD1 | TRBJ1-2 | TRBV6-5 | CATESGGLGYTF | TGTGCCACCGAGTCAGGGGGTTTGGGCTACACCTTC
many | TRBD2 | TRBJ2-5 | TRBV4-2 | CASSQGLAGGTQETQYF | TGTGCCAGCAGCCAAGGGCTAGCGGGAGGGACCCAAGAGACCCAGTACTTC